The text below deals with one TCR beta chain. What it binds is not known. The study ran its PCR with 60 Vbeta and 13 Jbeta primers. The repertoire was sequenced with immunoSEQ multiplex PCR; TCRdb's copy has only in-frame clones and lacks some. The data show over 100,000 clones, approximately 78% seen once. This sample was included in a study of cytomegalovirus exposure and HLA in healthy donors. The germline gives CDR1 MNHEY, CDR2 SMNVEV (reference sequence). This CDR3 has 16 amino acids. Trimming took 2 bases from V and 4 from J; bases not matched to a gene: 6. The study's findings and limits: No immune exposure information besides CMV serostatus was available.

The sequencing input was PBMCs. This chain connects TRBV27 to TRBJ2-3; 10 bases are shared with TRBD1. This TCR was sampled from a woman aged 45-65 years in good health and CMV-seropositive. The CDR3 spells CASSLRGQGRSDTQYF. As DNA, the CDR3 is TGTGCCAGCAGTTTAAGGGGACAGGGGCGGTCAGATACGCAGTATTTT.